The TCR beta chain described here comes from a study of cytomegalovirus exposure and HLA in healthy donors listed by TCRdb under 2017. Background on the whole study: In an earlier analysis of about 560 of the donors, approximately 260 Gb of sequence data and some 100 million unique TCR beta sequences from about 179 million T cells were reported. The T cell repertoires of some 700 subjects were profiled by immunosequencing and related to cytomegalovirus serostatus. All discovery cohort repertoires had been generated on a single sequencing platform. Genome-wide SNP genotypes for about 55% of the roughly 670 donors were used in a later genetic analysis, which treated that subset as a discovery cohort. The number of donors typed differed by locus, with roughly 629-640 for A, B, C, DRB1 and DQB1, roughly 520 for DQA1, approximately 580 for DPA1, and under 490 for DPB1. An early release that covered about 600 HLA-typed donors contained approximately 290 gigabases of sequencing data and approximately 85 million unique TCR sequences. Of the roughly 400 genotyped donors, approximately 83% fell in the genetic ancestry cluster associated with self-reported Caucasian donors. In a later analysis, previously published TCR beta repertoires from about 640 donors were re-analyzed and high-resolution HLA genotyping was added so that TCR occurrence patterns could be studied. The study aimed to test whether signatures of past pathogen exposure could be identified by cataloging public T cell receptors. The later analysis used no new phenotypic data to find candidate immune exposures, relying instead on TCR beta sequences and their occurrence across donors. To decide whether each TCR beta V gene segment behaved as functional or pseudogenic, an earlier analysis of approximately 590 of the donors relied on high-throughput TCR beta sequencing. Across 398 genotyped donors of the cohort, an average of approximately 200,000 unique TCR beta nucleotide sequences per donor were sequenced, and around 19% of those sequences were non-productive. Roughly five DR-DQ haplotypes were handled as single units for association and clustering because linkage in the cohort was strong. In addition to the first cohort of several hundred subjects, a separate validation cohort of approximately 130 different subjects was used. High-throughput TCR immunosequencing, statistical association of individual TCRs with disease status, and machine learning were combined to predict cytomegalovirus infection status. Both class I and class II loci were covered by HLA typing, at four-digit resolution. Donor age, sex, ethnicity and CMV serostatus were collected together with the repertoire data.

The germline V gene specifies MNHEY as CDR1 and SVGAGI as CDR2. V is clipped by 6 bases and J by 0 bases, and the sequence between their germline boundaries is 11 bases long. The CDR3 goes from the cysteine to the phenylalanine over 15 residues. Left in the record is the CDR3 DNA by itself, 45 bases read in frame from the first base. In regard to this clone: Its recognized antigen is unknown. No base quality values were provided; no much bigger clone lies one nucleotide off.

General conclusions and limits of the study: Because HLA typing was missing for some donors at each locus, association tests included only the typed subset. Correlated functional status among segregating V segments might reflect linkage disequilibrium, but an unknown experimental factor could not be ruled out. The 87-base-pair reads could not distinguish some IMGT-functional V segments, including TRBV6-2 and TRBV6-3, so those segments were excluded. The study listed 150 to 200 TCR beta chains as associated with cytomegalovirus. V-gene and J-gene trimming of TCR beta chains was associated with a missense DCLRE1C variant in a later genetic analysis, and the association was replicated in an independent cohort. It was suggested by the authors that the approach could potentially be generalized to other disease states and immunological phenotypes. A later genetic analysis reported fewer N-insertions in productive TCRs among donors in an Asian-associated ancestry cluster than the roughly 670-donor mean. A further reported finding was that TCR beta sequences accurately predicted the HLA-A and HLA-B alleles for most subjects in the first cohort. A later analysis found that TCR association rates varied across HLA loci, with DRB1 alleles showing the most associated TCRs and HLA-C alleles the fewest. An earlier analysis of approximately 500 of the donors showed that most TCR beta V segments appeared in productive rearrangements either about 87% or about 30% of the time, which broadly matched IMGT annotations. When HLA alleles, especially DR and DQ, strongly co-occurred, attributing TCR associations to individual alleles was difficult. Most TCR sequences were observed very rarely across donors, whereas some public TCRs were present in many individuals. Only TCR beta chains were sequenced in this cohort, and the absence of alpha or paired-chain data limited detectable features. Presence/absence analyses assumed roughly uniform sequencing depth across donors, an assumption that may not hold. A later analysis found that most CMV-associated TCR beta chains appeared HLA-restricted, with HLA associations seemingly driven largely by CMV exposure. In both the original and validation cohorts, the classifier was reported to diagnose cytomegalovirus status with high specificity and sensitivity. At a false discovery rate of 0.05, a later analysis linked about 17,000 TCR beta sequences to specific HLA alleles. A group of highly shared sequence variants was considered likely to be a technical artifact of the sequencing pipeline. Because counts were too low, roughly 16 rarely observed V segments, including chromosome 9 orphons, were left out of the earlier analysis of approximately 500 of the donors. A later analysis reported that several top co-occurrence clusters appeared linked to parvovirus B19, influenza, CMV and Epstein-Barr virus. Immune exposure information for the cohort was limited to CMV serostatus. In vitro tests confirmed that three of the cytomegalovirus-associated TCR beta chains recognize cytomegalovirus antigens. In a later analysis, HLA-associated TCR beta chains were found to be more clonally expanded and to have lower generation probabilities than equally common non-associated chains.

The cohort comprised approximately 700 healthy bone marrow donors. Cohort members were all nominally healthy when sampled, although unrecorded immune exposures were likely present. The donor was CMV seropositive and belonged to the group of about 290 seropositive cohort members. A peripheral blood sample was collected from each donor, and TCR beta sequencing was performed on peripheral blood mononuclear cells. Genomic DNA was extracted from the blood cell samples with the Qiagen DNeasy Blood Extraction Kit. Libraries were built with the immunoSEQ multiplex PCR assay. The multiplex PCR relied on a mix of 60 forward primers for TCR Vbeta segments and 13 reverse primers for TCR Jbeta segments. The CDR3 region of rearranged TCR beta genes was amplified from genomic DNA by a multiplex PCR assay. Amplified TCR beta libraries were sequenced as 87-base-pair reads on the Illumina HiSeq System. Per the original workflow: A later analysis counted about 82 million unique TCR beta chains across the 690 or so repertoires, and around 12 million of these chains were shared by at least two donors. Raw reads were error-corrected and collapsed into unique sequences by a nearest-neighbor algorithm in which closely related sequences were merged to remove PCR and sequencing errors. To assign V, D and J gene segments, CDR3 sequences were aligned to IMGT reference sequences. For a sequence to be retained, a match of at least six nucleotides to both a V gene segment and a J gene segment was required. Rearrangements were called productive when the CDR3 lacked stop codons and stayed in frame with V and J; all others were non-productive. Following IMGT convention, CDR3 was defined as the stretch from the second conserved V-encoded cysteine up to the conserved J-encoded phenylalanine. In an earlier analysis of more than 550 of the donors, sequences lacking an unambiguous match to a single V gene segment were excluded. In an earlier analysis of a few hundred of the donors, V segments were called functional above 56.7% productive rearrangements and were called segregating when the between-donor standard deviation exceeded 5%. A statistical classification framework was built for diagnosing cytomegalovirus status from the catalog of TCR beta chain sequences. In a later analysis, TCR nucleotide sequences were compared against IMGT/GENE-DB human TR gene sequences so that V and J genes could be assigned. In a later analysis, CDR3 sequences and most-parsimonious VDJ recombination scenarios were assigned using the TCRdist pipeline. A later analysis defined each TCR beta chain by its CDR3 amino acid sequence plus V-gene family, and excluded reads lacking a unique V-gene family. To address suspected cross-contamination and a sequencing artifact, a later analysis removed several hundred highly shared, low-generation-probability nucleotide sequences. For each public chain, a later analysis derived a clonal expansion index from normalized ranks of inferred template counts within each repertoire. A later analysis computed generation probabilities with a VDJ recombination model fitted to out-of-frame rearrangements, and checked the results against IGoR. Hypergeometric tests were used in a later analysis to score TCR-TCR, TCR-HLA and TCR-CMV co-occurrence, with a repertoire-size bias correction applied to the TCR pairs. A later analysis estimated false discovery rates by permuting HLA or CMV assignments 20 times. In a later analysis, co-occurring TCRs were grouped with DBSCAN, and TCRdist sequence similarity was added when clustering was performed within HLA-allele-positive subsets. For co-occurrence clustering, repertoires with fewer than 30,000 or more than 120,000 public chains were excluded, along with a handful of repertoires with anomalous nucleotide sharing. In its TCRdb copy, this immuneACCESS table keeps in-frame sequences only and misses some clones. Where compared with another copy, unresolved V genes explain less than half of these, and the others have no known cause. Clonal size and the V and J genes are those of that table, whereas D and trimming came from the DNA. This sample holds approximately 110,000 clones; over 60% were observed only once. The leading ten clones occupy roughly 8.7% of the sample.

This chain is built from TRBV6-5 and TRBJ1-4; TRBD1 is a weak D gene call, 6 bases matching. The specimen sequenced was PBMCs. The sequence was obtained from a man aged 18 to 29 in good health and CMV-seropositive. The CDR3 region has the sequence CASRLTGTTNEKLFF. The DNA sequence reads TGTGCCAGCAGACTGACAGGTACAACTAATGAAAAACTGTTTTTT.